Detailed here is one T cell receptor beta chain. Its target is not known. These data belong to a study of response to subunit inactivated influenza vaccine. V lost 5 bases to trimming and J lost 7 bases, with 18 bases between them. CDR3 length: 16 amino acids. Germline-derived CDR1 and CDR2 are MDHEN and SYDVKM. Study outcomes and limitations: Authors proposed each seasonal influenza vaccination draws in few new T cells.

Each CDR3 protein is one row after TCRdb ran MiXCR on the RT-PCR reads. The table shows about 650,000 distinct CDR3 sequences, with approximately 14% occurring only once. The source is a man aged 50-59 years who received an inactivated influenza vaccine. The chain recombines TRBV28 with TRBJ1-6; D is ambiguous. Here the sequenced sample was PBMCs from blood, taken approximately 12 days after vaccination. CDR3: CASSPDSVVRNSPLHF. In DNA form, the CDR3 reads TGTGCCAGCAGTCCCGATAGTGTTGTTCGGAATTCACCCCTCCACTTT.